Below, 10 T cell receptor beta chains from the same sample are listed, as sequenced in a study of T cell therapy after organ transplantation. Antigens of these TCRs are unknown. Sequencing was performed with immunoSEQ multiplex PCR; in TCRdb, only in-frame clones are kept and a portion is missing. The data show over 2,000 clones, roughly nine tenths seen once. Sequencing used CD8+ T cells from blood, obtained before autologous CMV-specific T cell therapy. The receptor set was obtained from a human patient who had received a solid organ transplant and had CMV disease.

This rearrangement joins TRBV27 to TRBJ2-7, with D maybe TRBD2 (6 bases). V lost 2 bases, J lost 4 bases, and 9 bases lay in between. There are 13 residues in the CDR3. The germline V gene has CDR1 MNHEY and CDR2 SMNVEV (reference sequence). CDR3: CASSLAGKYEQYF. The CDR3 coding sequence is TGTGCCAGCAGTTTAGCGGGGAAATACGAGCAGTACTTC.

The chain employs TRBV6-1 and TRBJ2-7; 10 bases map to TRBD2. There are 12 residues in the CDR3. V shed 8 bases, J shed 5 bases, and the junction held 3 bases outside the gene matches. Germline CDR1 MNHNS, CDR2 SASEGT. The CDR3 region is CASLGLANEQYF. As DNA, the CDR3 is TGTGCCAGCCTGGGACTAGCGAACGAGCAGTACTTC.

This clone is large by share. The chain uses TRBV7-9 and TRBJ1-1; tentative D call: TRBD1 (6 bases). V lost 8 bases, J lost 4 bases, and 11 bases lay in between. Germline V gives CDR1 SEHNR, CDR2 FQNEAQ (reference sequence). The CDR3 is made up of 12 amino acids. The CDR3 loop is CASGTGPTEAFF. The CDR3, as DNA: TGTGCCAGCGGTACAGGGCCCACTGAAGCTTTCTTT.

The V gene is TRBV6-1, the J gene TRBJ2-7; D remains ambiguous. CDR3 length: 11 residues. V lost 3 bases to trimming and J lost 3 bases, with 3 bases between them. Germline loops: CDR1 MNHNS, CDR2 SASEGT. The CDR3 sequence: CASSDYYEQYF. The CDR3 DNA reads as TGTGCCAGCAGTGACTACTACGAGCAGTACTTC.

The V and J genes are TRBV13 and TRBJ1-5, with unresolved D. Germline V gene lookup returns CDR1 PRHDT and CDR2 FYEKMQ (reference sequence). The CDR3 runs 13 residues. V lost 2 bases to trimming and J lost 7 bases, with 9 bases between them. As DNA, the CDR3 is TGTGCCAGCAGCTTAAATCTTGGCCAGCCCCAGCATTTT. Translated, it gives CASSLNLGQPQHF.

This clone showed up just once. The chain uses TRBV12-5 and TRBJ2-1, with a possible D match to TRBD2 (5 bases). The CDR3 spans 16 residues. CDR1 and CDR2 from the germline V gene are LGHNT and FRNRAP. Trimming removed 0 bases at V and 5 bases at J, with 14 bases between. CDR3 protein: CASGLVGSLLDNEQFF. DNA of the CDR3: TGTGCTAGTGGTTTGGTAGGGAGTTTATTAGACAATGAGCAGTTCTTC.

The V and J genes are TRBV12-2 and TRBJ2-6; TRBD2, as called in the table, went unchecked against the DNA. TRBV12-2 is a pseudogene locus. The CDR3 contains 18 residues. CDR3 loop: CASRWSGLTQSRANVLTF. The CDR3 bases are TGTGCAAGTCGCTGGTCGGGACTCACACAAAGTCGGGCCAACGTCCTGACTTTC.

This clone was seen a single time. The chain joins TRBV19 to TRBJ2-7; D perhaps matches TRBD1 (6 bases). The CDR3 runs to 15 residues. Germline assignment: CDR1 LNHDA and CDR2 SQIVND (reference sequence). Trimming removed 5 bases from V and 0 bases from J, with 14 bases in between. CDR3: CASSPRRQVSYEQYF. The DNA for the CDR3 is TGTGCCAGTAGTCCGAGGCGACAGGTCTCCTACGAGCAGTACTTC.

The chain's CDR3 is CASSFGGAGTEQYF. In DNA form, the CDR3 reads TGTGCCAGCAGTTTCGGCGGCGCAGGGACCGAGCAGTACTTC. The chain joins TRBV28 to TRBJ2-7; either TRBD1 or TRBD2 may fit D (5 bases each). The V and J ends lost 3 bases and 6 bases respectively, with 15 bases between them. The CDR3 consists of 14 residues. Germline assignment: CDR1 MDHEN and CDR2 SYDVKM.

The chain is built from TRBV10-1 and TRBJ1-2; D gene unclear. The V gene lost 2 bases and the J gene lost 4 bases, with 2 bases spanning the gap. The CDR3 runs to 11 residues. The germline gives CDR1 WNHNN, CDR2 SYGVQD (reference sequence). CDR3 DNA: TGCGCCAGCAGTGAGAGCTATGGCTACACCTTC. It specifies CASSESYGYTF.